This T cell receptor (beta chain) was found in a study of T cells in localized non-small cell lung cancer. About this clone: What it binds is unknown.

Germline V gives CDR1 MDHEN, CDR2 SYDVKM. The CDR3 covers 15 residues. The J segment lost 3 bases and the V segment lost 7 bases, leaving 11 bases of the junction unmatched. Study-wide findings and caveats: Tumor trailed uninvolved adjacent lung in T cell clonality, which peaked there.

Clones were read by immunoSEQ multiplex PCR, and TCRdb kept only the in-frame ones, dropping some. This sample has more than 20,000 clones, with about 84% found just once. This receptor was obtained from a woman aged 35-75 years with stage II squamous cell lung carcinoma. The rearrangement uses TRBV28 and TRBJ2-5, with 7 bases identical to TRBD1. Sequenced here: PBMCs, sampled before any cancer treatment. The CDR3 coding sequence is TGTGCCAGCAACCCAAGGACAGGCCCTGAAGAGACCCAGTACTTC. Protein: CASNPRTGPEETQYF. Using reference TRBV28 and TRBJ2-5 for the parts outside the CDR3, the full variable domain is DVKVTQSSRYLVKRTGEKVFLECVQDMDHENMFWYRQDPGLGLRLIYFSYDVKMKEKGDIPEGYSVSREKKERFSLILESASTNQTSMYLCASNPRTGPEETQYFGPGTRLLVL.